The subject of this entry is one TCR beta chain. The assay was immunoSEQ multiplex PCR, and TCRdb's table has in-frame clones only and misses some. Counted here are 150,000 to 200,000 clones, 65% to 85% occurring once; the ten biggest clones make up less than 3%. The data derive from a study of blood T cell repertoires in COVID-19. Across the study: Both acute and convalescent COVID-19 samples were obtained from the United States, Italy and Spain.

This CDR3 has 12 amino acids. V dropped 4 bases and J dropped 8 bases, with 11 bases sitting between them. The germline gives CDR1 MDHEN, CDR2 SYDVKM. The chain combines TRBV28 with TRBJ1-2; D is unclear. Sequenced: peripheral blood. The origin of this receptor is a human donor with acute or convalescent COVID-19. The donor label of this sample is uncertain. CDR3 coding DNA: TGTGCCAGCAGTTCCACTATTCGCGGCTACACCTTC. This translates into CASSSTIRGYTF.